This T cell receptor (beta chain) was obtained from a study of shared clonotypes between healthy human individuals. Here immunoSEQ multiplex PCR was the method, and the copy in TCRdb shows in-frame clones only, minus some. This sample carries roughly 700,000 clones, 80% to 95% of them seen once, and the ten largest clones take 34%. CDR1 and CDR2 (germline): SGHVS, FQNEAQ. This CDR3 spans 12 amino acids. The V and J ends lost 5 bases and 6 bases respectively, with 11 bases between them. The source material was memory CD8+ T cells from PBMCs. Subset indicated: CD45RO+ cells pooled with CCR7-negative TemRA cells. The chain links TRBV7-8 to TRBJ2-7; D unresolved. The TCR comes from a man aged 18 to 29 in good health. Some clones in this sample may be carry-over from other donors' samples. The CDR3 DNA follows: TGTGCCAGCAGCCTGGGGAAAGGCGAGCAGTACTTC. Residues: CASSLGKGEQYF. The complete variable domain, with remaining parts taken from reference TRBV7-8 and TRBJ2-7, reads GAGVSQSPRYKVAKRGQDVALRCDPISGHVSLFWYQQALGQGPEFLTYFQNEAQLDKSGLPSDRFFAERPEGSVSTLKIQRTQQEDSAVYLCASSLGKGEQYFGPGTRLTVT.